What follows is one T cell receptor beta chain and its context. Reverse transcription of about 0.45 to 1 ug RNA was carried out with random hexamers. TCR beta CDR3 was amplified by immunoSEQ multiplex PCR. This amplification extended across 54 Vbeta and 13 Jbeta segments. TCRdb reanalysed the immunoSEQ multiplex PCR reads using MiXCR and keeps one entry per CDR3 protein. The table has 25,000 to 35,000 distinct CDR3 sequences, 85% to 95% seen once. These data originate in a study of CD8 T cells in Susac syndrome. The CDR3 contains 15 residues. Germline CDR1 is SGHNT and CDR2 is YYREEE (reference sequence). V shed 4 bases, J shed 6 bases, and the junction held 13 bases outside the gene matches. TEMRA cells were FACS-enriched, unlike CD8+ and CD4+ T cells, which were negatively isolated.

The specimen sequenced was CD8+ T cells from PBMCs. This chain uses TRBV5-4 with TRBJ2-7, with 7 positions matching TRBD2. This sequence was found in a human donor in good health. The CDR3 DNA reads as TGTGCCAGCAGCCACGACCTAGCGGCGCTTCCCGAGCAGTACTTC. This translates into CASSHDLAALPEQYF.